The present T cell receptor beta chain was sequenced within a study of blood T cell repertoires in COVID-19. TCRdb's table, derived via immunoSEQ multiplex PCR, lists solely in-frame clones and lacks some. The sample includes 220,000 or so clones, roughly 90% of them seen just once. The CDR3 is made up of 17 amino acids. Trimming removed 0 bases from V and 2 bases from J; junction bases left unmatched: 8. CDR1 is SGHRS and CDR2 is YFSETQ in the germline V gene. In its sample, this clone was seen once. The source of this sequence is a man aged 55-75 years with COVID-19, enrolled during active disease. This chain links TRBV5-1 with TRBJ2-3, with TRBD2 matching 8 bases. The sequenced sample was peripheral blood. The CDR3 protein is CASSLGSSGEYTDTQYF. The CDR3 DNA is TGCGCCAGCAGCTTGGGAAGTAGCGGGGAGTACACAGATACGCAGTATTTT.